This T cell receptor beta chain was recorded in a study of T cell repertoires in cytomegalovirus infection. As for the study in general: Peptides in the study included HLA-C-restricted and HLA-B-restricted CMV epitopes.

General observations from the study: CMV-specific HLA-C-restricted TCR beta clonotypes dominated the ex vivo response.

MiXCR, applied by TCRdb to the reads, yields one record per CDR3 protein. The repertoire consists of around 800,000 distinct CDR3 sequences, with roughly 33% occurring once and the leading ten covering 9.5% to 15%. Germline values: CDR1 LNHNV, CDR2 YYDKDF (reference sequence). The CDR3 loop spans 15 amino acids. Remarks on this clonotype: Antigen: not known. Mismatch with germline at one junction end may stem from a read error.

J is TRBJ1-2 and V is TRBV15; 7 bases line up with TRBD1. Sequenced here: cultured CD8+ T cells from PBMCs, sampled from culture after CMV antigen stimulation. The sequence derives from a human donor in good health (CMV status not recorded). Some clones in this sample may be carry-over from other donors' samples. CDR3 in DNA: TGTGTCACCAGCAGAGATAACAGGGGAGGCAATGGCTACACCTTC. It codes for CVTSRDNRGGNGYTF.